This paragraph covers one T cell receptor (beta chain) sequence. Measured with immunoSEQ multiplex PCR; TCRdb has only the in-frame clones, and not every one. The sample lists under 85,000 clones; 86% were seen once. This sample is drawn from a study of OX40 agonist ivuxolimab in advanced cancers. Study in general: Hepatocellular carcinoma, melanoma, renal cell or head and neck cancer was diagnosed in the dose-escalation patients.

Germline V gene lookup returns CDR1 SGHVS and CDR2 FNYEAQ. With V trimmed by 1 base and J by 2 bases, 2 bases remained unmatched. CDR3 length: 16 residues. The chain is built from TRBV7-6 and TRBJ2-7; TRBD2 matches at 13 bases. The material sequenced was CD4+ or CD8+ T cells sorted from blood, taken in a trial of the OX40 agonist ivuxolimab. This receptor was identified in an adult with an advanced solid tumor such as melanoma, head and neck, liver or kidney cancer. The CDR3 DNA reads TGTGCCAGCAGCTTAGGGGGGACTAGCGGGACCTACGAGCAGTACTTC. As protein: CASSLGGTSGTYEQYF.